A selection of T cell receptor beta chains follows, all from one sample in a study of blood T cell repertoires in COVID-19. Using immunoSEQ multiplex PCR, the repertoire was profiled, and TCRdb retains in-frame clones only, with some absent. The sample includes 200,000 or so clones, approximately 86% of them seen just once. The sample taken for sequencing was peripheral blood. The receptors derive from a man in his 70s with active or convalescent COVID-19. CDR3s include the opening cysteine and the closing phenylalanine or tryptophan.

J: TRBJ1-5; V: TRBV29-1; CDR3: CSATTGVDQPQHF
J: TRBJ2-7; V: TRBV6-5; CDR3: CASRPSGRNYEQYF
J: TRBJ2-2; V: TRBV28; CDR3: CASSLSREGADGELFF
J: TRBJ1-1; V: TRBV19; CDR3: CASSVTVNTEAFF
J: TRBJ1-2; V: TRBV28; CDR3: CASSYGGEGTNYGYTF
J: TRBJ2-2; V: TRBV28; CDR3: CASSLFPGQAAVTGELFF
J: TRBJ2-7; V: TRBV4-1; CDR3: CASSQDTSFGEQYF
J: TRBJ2-5; V: TRBV11-2; CDR3: CASSLSGMGETQYF
J: TRBJ2-1; V: TRBV30; CDR3: CALTSGRINEQFF
J: TRBJ2-2; V: TRBV7-2; CDR3: CASSLWGANTGELFF
J: TRBJ2-6; V: TRBV5-1; CDR3: CASSPEGALSGAGANVLTF
J: TRBJ1-6; V: TRBV19; CDR3: CASSFLGDSPLHF
J: TRBJ2-5; V: TRBV28; CDR3: CASSFGREETQYF
J: TRBJ2-5; V: TRBV15; CDR3: CATSRDQRGHQETQYF
J: TRBJ2-3; V: TRBV30; CDR3: CAWRRGPLADTQYF
J: TRBJ2-7; V: TRBV6-2/TRBV6-3; CDR3: CASSPDSGTYEQYF
J: TRBJ2-7; V: TRBV6-5; CDR3: CASRDAGGSYEQYF
J: TRBJ2-3; V: TRBV27; CDR3: CASSYHSGTSTDTQYF
J: TRBJ2-5; V: TRBV6-5; CDR3: CASSYGDQETQYF
J: TRBJ2-1; V: TRBV24-1; CDR3: CATSDLIAAEQFF
J: TRBJ1-2; V: TRBV25-1; CDR3: CASRSSGTGGAGGYTF
J: TRBJ2-7; V: TRBV18; CDR3: CASSGQGYYEQYF
J: TRBJ2-2; V: TRBV5-4; CDR3: CASSLSGLSTGELFF
J: TRBJ2-5; V: TRBV27; CDR3: CASSFQGSETQYF
J: TRBJ1-5; V: TRBV6-6; CDR3: CASSPPYGIRPQHF
J: TRBJ1-2; V: TRBV5-1; CDR3: CASSLASGGLGYTF
J: TRBJ1-5; V: TRBV6-5; CDR3: CASSPTGYSNQPQHF
J: TRBJ2-7; V: TRBV28; CDR3: CASSLQGLAGGGYEQYF
J: TRBJ1-4; V: TRBV5-1; CDR3: CASRHGQGRSNEKLFF
J: TRBJ2-5; V: TRBV7-9; CDR3: CASSLAFGTEETQYF
J: TRBJ1-3; V: TRBV5-1; CDR3: CASSLARPGGNTIYF
J: TRBJ1-4; V: TRBV4-3; CDR3: CASSQEIGGPEGKLFF
J: TRBJ2-7; V: TRBV6-5; CDR3: CASRPPGTGAYEQYF
J: TRBJ2-7; V: TRBV5-1; CDR3: CASSFGQGVSYEQYF
J: TRBJ1-1; V: TRBV27; CDR3: CASRGAGRGNTEAFF
J: TRBJ2-3; V: TRBV28; CDR3: CASRANGGDTDTQYF
J: TRBJ2-1; V: TRBV19; CDR3: CASSIAVNNEQFF
J: TRBJ2-2; V: TRBV6-6; CDR3: CASSHPRTGLNTGELFF
J: TRBJ1-3; V: TRBV5-6; CDR3: CASSRRVLQHSGNTIYF
J: TRBJ1-3; V: TRBV13; CDR3: CASSFTGGRGNTIYF
J: TRBJ2-1; V: TRBV3-1/TRBV3-2; CDR3: CASSQVAGVGEQFF
J: TRBJ2-4; V: TRBV4-3; CDR3: CASSQGPGQGETIAKNIQYF
J: TRBJ2-5; V: TRBV7-9; CDR3: CASSPLGSQETQYF
J: TRBJ1-2; V: TRBV6-1; CDR3: CASSEDRGVGYTF
J: TRBJ2-2; V: TRBV7-9; CDR3: CASSLDGTGELFF
J: TRBJ2-7; V: TRBV6-1; CDR3: CASTEAEDYEQYF
J: TRBJ1-5; V: TRBV6-5; CDR3: CASSRGISNQPQHF
J: TRBJ2-7; V: TRBV25-1; CDR3: CASSEGAGGPSYEQYF